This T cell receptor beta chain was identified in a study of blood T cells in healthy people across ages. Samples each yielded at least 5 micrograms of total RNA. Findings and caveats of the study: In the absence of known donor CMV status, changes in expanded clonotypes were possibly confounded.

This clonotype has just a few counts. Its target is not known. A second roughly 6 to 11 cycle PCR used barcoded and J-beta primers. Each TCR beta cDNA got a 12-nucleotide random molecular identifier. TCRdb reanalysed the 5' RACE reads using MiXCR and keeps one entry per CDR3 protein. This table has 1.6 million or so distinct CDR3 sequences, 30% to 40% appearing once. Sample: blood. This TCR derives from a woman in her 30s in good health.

CDR3 in DNA: TGCGCCAGCAGCACCCGGACACCGCGAGAGACCCAGTACTTC. It encodes CASSTRTPRETQYF. The chain links TRBV5-1 to TRBJ2-5, with a tentative D call TRBD1 (5 bases). V was cut by 4 bases and J by 4 bases, with 14 bases left in between. The CDR3 loop spans 14 amino acids. Germline-derived CDR1 and CDR2 are SGHRS and YFSETQ.